The text below deals with one T cell receptor beta chain. CDR1 and CDR2 (germline): MNHEY, SVGAGI. V lost 7 bases and J lost 2, with 9 bases in between. This CDR3 spans 12 amino acids. Only in-frame clones appear in the TCRdb table, and some are missing; sequencing was by immunoSEQ multiplex PCR. Among about 260,000 clones, about nine tenths were seen once, and the ten largest hold around 11%. The record originates from a study of blood T cell repertoires in COVID-19. The sequenced sample was peripheral blood. The source of this sequence is a woman aged 30 to 39 with COVID-19, enrolled during active disease. The chain has TRBV6-5 and TRBJ2-7; D remains unclear. CDR3 amino acids: CASMRTTYEQYF. Written as DNA, the CDR3 is TGTGCCAGCATGAGAACTACCTACGAGCAGTACTTC.